A selection of T cell receptor beta chains follows, all from one sample in a study of T cell repertoires in cytomegalovirus infection. TCRdb redid the calling of the reads with MiXCR, one entry per CDR3 protein. The repertoire holds 65,000 to 85,000 distinct CDR3 sequences, with more than 25% as singletons. These receptors lack a known antigen. Specimen: CD8+ T cells from cultured PBMCs, collected from culture after CMV antigen stimulation. These receptors were obtained from a human donor in good health (CMV status not recorded). Some clones in this sample may be carry-over from other donors' samples. Each CDR3 is given with its conserved first and last residue. A D gene is named only where the DNA matches it firmly. Rows may omit the clone size; those that give it use once, few, many or a size class.

j_call	v_call	d_call	clone_size	cdr3_nt	cdr3_aa
TRBJ2-7	TRBV7-9	NA	few	TGTGCCAGCAGCGCCAGGACTCTGGGGGTCCACGAGCAGTACTTC	CASSARTLGVHEQYF
TRBJ2-5	TRBV12-3/TRBV12-4	TRBD2	many	TGTGCCAGCAGTGATCGATCGGGACTAGCGGGAGGGAGGCAAGAGACCCAGTACTTC	CASSDRSGLAGGRQETQYF
TRBJ2-3	TRBV11-2	TRBD2	NA	TGTGCCAGCAGCCCCGGGACTAGCGGGATAGGCACAGATACGCAGTATTTT	CASSPGTSGIGTDTQYF
TRBJ2-2	TRBV6-6	TRBD1	NA	TGTGCCAGCAGTCGCAGGACAGGGGGCTCGACCGGGGAGCTGTTTTTT	CASSRRTGGSTGELFF
TRBJ2-1	TRBV4-1	TRBD2	NA	TGCGCCAGCAGCCAAGATCGTGGACTAGCTACCAATGAGCAGTTCTTC	CASSQDRGLATNEQFF
TRBJ2-7	TRBV7-8	NA	many	TGTGCCAGCAGCTTTGAGTTGACGTACGAGCAGTACTTC	CASSFELTYEQYF
TRBJ2-7	TRBV7-2	TRBD1	few	TGTGCCAGCAGCCCGTGGGACAGTGCGCAAGGAGAGCAGTACTTC	CASSPWDSAQGEQYF
TRBJ2-1	TRBV6-2/TRBV6-3	TRBD2	many	TGTGCCAGCAGTTACTCGGCGGGAGAGGGCTACAATGAGCAGTTCTTC	CASSYSAGEGYNEQFF
TRBJ2-3	TRBV7-8	TRBD1	many	TGTGCCAGCAGCTCTGACCCGGGACAGGGGGCTGATACGCAGTATTTT	CASSSDPGQGADTQYF
TRBJ1-3	TRBV7-8	TRBD1	hyperexpanded	TGTGCCAGCAGCTTATTAAGCGGGACAGGACCTGGAAACACCATATATTTT	CASSLLSGTGPGNTIYF
TRBJ2-1	TRBV6-1	NA	few	TGTGCCAGCGTGCCGGGACGGAATGAGCAGTTCTTC	CASVPGRNEQFF
TRBJ2-1	TRBV7-8	NA	many	TGTGCCAGCAGCTTGGGACTCGGGGGCGATGAGCAGTTCTTC	CASSLGLGGDEQFF
TRBJ1-1	TRBV11-3	NA	NA	TGTGCCAGCAGCTTGATCGAGAACACTGAAGCTTTCTTT	CASSLIENTEAFF
TRBJ2-3	TRBV4-2	NA	many	TGTGCCAGCAGCCAAGACATGTTGGAGCAGTATTTT	CASSQDMLEQYF
TRBJ2-7	TRBV28	TRBD1	NA	TGTGCCAGCAGTACCACGGACAGGGGTTACGAGCAGTACTTC	CASSTTDRGYEQYF
TRBJ2-4	TRBV28	NA	NA	TGTGCCAGCAGCCACCCGGGGGCTATACTCCTGGGAGCCAAAAACATTCAGTACTTC	CASSHPGAILLGAKNIQYF
TRBJ2-7	TRBV7-9	NA	NA	TGTGCCAGCAGACCTCAGGGATTCGGGTCCTACGAGCAGTACTTC	CASRPQGFGSYEQYF
TRBJ2-3	TRBV5-1	TRBD1	many	TGCGCCAGCATGCAGGGGGCGGCCTTAGGCACAGATACGCAGTATTTT	CASMQGAALGTDTQYF
TRBJ2-5	TRBV7-9	NA	NA	TGTGCCAGCAGCTTAGGAGTCTCTCCCCAGACCCAGTACTTC	CASSLGVSPQTQYF
TRBJ2-7	TRBV6-6	NA	many	TGTGCCAGCAGTTACTCGTTCGTTGGACAGCGAGACTACGAGCAGTACTTC	CASSYSFVGQRDYEQYF
TRBJ2-3	TRBV7-2	NA	few	TGTGCCAGCAGCTCCACGGGCACAGATACGCAGTATTTT	CASSSTGTDTQYF
TRBJ1-6	TRBV7-6	NA	NA	TGTGCCAGCAGCGCGGCCCGGGGCCGTCTGGGGTTACCCCTCCACTTT	CASSAARGRLGLPLHF
TRBJ2-1	TRBV7-9	NA	NA	TGTGCCAACAGCCTCCAGGCCGACGAGCAGTTCTTC	CANSLQADEQFF
TRBJ2-7	TRBV7-9	TRBD1	few	TGTGCCAGCAGCTTAAGGGACAGCTACTACGAGCAGTACTTC	CASSLRDSYYEQYF
TRBJ1-5	TRBV27	NA	few	TGTGCCAGCAGTTTATCGCTCTATCAGCCCCAGCATTTT	CASSLSLYQPQHF
TRBJ2-5	TRBV11-3	NA	NA	TGTGCCAGCAGACACAGGGAGTATCTGGAGACCCAGTACTTC	CASRHREYLETQYF
TRBJ2-1	TRBV6-2/TRBV6-3	TRBD2	NA	TGTGCCAACAGTTATTCTAGCGGGGGTTACAATGAGCAGTTCTTC	CANSYSSGGYNEQFF
TRBJ2-7	TRBV11-2	NA	few	TGTGCCAGCAGCTTCTTCCGGGACCAAGCCTACGAGCAGTACTTC	CASSFFRDQAYEQYF
TRBJ2-3	TRBV27	TRBD2	few	TGTGCCAGCAGGGGGCTAGCGGGGGGCACAGATACGCAGTATTTT	CASRGLAGGTDTQYF
TRBJ1-2	TRBV6-2/TRBV6-3	NA	NA	TGTGCCAGCAGTTCCATTGTGTACAGTGGGGACTATGGCTACACCTTC	CASSSIVYSGDYGYTF
TRBJ2-3	TRBV20-1	TRBD2	many	TGCAGTGCTAGAGATCCAAGCGGGGGCCCTCCTAGCACAGATACGCAGTATTTT	CSARDPSGGPPSTDTQYF
TRBJ1-1	TRBV19	NA	many	TGTGCCAGTATGGGGGAAGGTAGGTGGGAAGCTTTCTTT	CASMGEGRWEAFF
TRBJ2-7	TRBV4-3	NA	NA	TGCGCCAGCGCCGTGACAAACGAACACGAGCAGTACTTC	CASAVTNEHEQYF
TRBJ2-4	TRBV27	TRBD2	few	TGTGCCAGCAGTTTATCTCTAGCGGGAGGAAAAAACATTCAGTACTTC	CASSLSLAGGKNIQYF
TRBJ2-2	TRBV12-3/TRBV12-4	TRBD1	few	TGTGCCAGCAGTGGGGACAGGGGCGGGGAGCTGTTTTTT	CASSGDRGGELFF
TRBJ1-5	TRBV9	NA	NA	TGTGCCAGCAGCGTAGATGGGAATCAGCCCCAGCATTTT	CASSVDGNQPQHF
TRBJ2-1	TRBV7-3	TRBD1	NA	TGTGCCAGCAGCCCCCGGGACAGCTCCTACAATGAGCAGTTCTTC	CASSPRDSSYNEQFF